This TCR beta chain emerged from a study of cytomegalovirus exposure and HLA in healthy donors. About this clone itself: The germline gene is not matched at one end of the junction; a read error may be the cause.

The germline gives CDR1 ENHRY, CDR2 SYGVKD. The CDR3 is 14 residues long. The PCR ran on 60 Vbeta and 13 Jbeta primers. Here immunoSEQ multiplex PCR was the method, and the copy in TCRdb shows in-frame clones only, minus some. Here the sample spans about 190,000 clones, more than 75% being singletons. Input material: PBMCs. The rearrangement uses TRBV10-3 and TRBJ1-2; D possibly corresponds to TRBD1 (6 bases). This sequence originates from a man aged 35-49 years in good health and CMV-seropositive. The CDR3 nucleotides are TGTGCCAGCAGTGAAAACGGCCAGGGGCTTGGCTACACCTTC. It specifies CASSENGQGLGYTF.